The 9 T cell receptor beta chains presented below share a single source sample, sequenced in a study of vaccination effects on CD4 cells after COVID-19. No cognate antigen is known for these TCRs. Clones were read by immunoSEQ multiplex PCR, and TCRdb kept only the in-frame ones, dropping some. The table shows 71,000 or so clones, with approximately 79% occurring only once. Under the ViraFEST assay, PBMC were stimulated with viral peptide pools so that antigen-specific CD4+ T cells expanded. Sequencing was performed afterwards. CD4+ T cells were isolated after less than 13 days of culture. In the vaccine recipients, nucleocapsid antibodies were negative and there was no prior SARS-CoV-2 infection. This sample comprised CD4+ T cells from PBMCs cultured with HCoV-OC43 spike peptides, obtained before COVID-19 vaccination. Noted subset: HCoV-OC43 spike overlapping peptide pool stimulation. The receptor set was obtained from a human donor who received a COVID-19 vaccine.

This clone was detected only a few times. This chain joins TRBV5-4 and TRBJ2-1; 8 bases are shared with TRBD1. This CDR3 comprises 13 residues. V was clipped by 4 bases and J by 6 bases; unmatched bases: 3. Germline values: CDR1 SGHNT, CDR2 YYREEE (reference sequence). The CDR3 nucleotides read TGTGCCAGCAGCGTTGGACAGGGCAATGAGCAGTTCTTC. Its protein product is CASSVGQGNEQFF. Using reference TRBV5-4 and TRBJ2-1 for the parts outside the CDR3, the full variable domain is ETGVTQSPTHLIKTRGQQVTLRCSSQSGHNTVSWYQQALGQGPQFIFQYYREEENGRGNFPPRFSGLQFPNYSSELNVNALELDDSALYLCASSVGQGNEQFFGPGTRLTVL.

The V call is TRBV15, the J call TRBJ1-3; D gene unclear. V lost 1 base, J lost 2 bases, and 9 bases lay in between. CDR1 and CDR2 (germline): LNHNV, YYDKDF (reference sequence). This CDR3 comprises 15 residues. In nucleotides, the CDR3 is TGTGCCACCAGCAGAGTTGCCTTCGCTGGAAACACCATATATTTT. It encodes CATSRVAFAGNTIYF.

This chain connects TRBV3-1 (or the pseudogene TRBV3-2) to TRBJ1-1; 7 positions agree with TRBD1. The CDR3 is made up of 15 amino acids. Per the germline V gene, CDR1 is LGHDT and CDR2 is YNNKEL (reference sequence). The junction had 5 bases not matched to a gene; V was cut back by 1 base and J by 3 bases. For the CDR3, the DNA is TGTGCCAGCAGCCAAGCTCTACAGGGGTACACTGAAGCTTTCTTT. This translates into CASSQALQGYTEAFF.

In nucleotides, the CDR3 is TGCGCCAGCAGTCCTGACTCACCTACTGAAGCTTTCTTT. The encoded protein is CASSPDSPTEAFF. The J gene is TRBJ1-1, the V gene TRBV5-1; D unclear. The germline gives CDR1 SGHRS, CDR2 YFSETQ. Trimming took 5 bases from V and 5 from J, leaving 13 bases between them. This CDR3 has 13 amino acids. Drawing the rest from reference TRBV5-1 and TRBJ1-1, the complete variable domain is KAGVTQTPRYLIKTRGQQVTLSCSPISGHRSVSWYQQTPGQGLQFLFEYFSETQRNKGNFPGRFSGRQFSNSRSEMNVSTLELGDSALYLCASSPDSPTEAFFGQGTRLTVV.

This clone has just a few counts. V is TRBV6-2 or TRBV6-3 and J is TRBJ1-5, with unresolved D. V lost 6 bases to trimming and J lost 0 bases, with 12 bases between them. This CDR3 has 15 residues. The germline V gene has CDR1 MNHEY and CDR2 SVGEGT. The DNA for the CDR3 is TGTGCCAGCAGCAACCCTGACACTAGCAATCAGCCCCAGCATTTT. Translating gives CASSNPDTSNQPQHF.

This clone was recorded only once. The V gene is TRBV18, the J gene TRBJ2-2; no clear D gene. V was shortened by 1 base and J by 4 bases, with 7 bases between the two germline ends. CDR1 and CDR2 from the germline V gene are KGHSH and LQKENI. The CDR3 is 14 residues long. CDR3 loop: CASSPQVSTGELFF. The CDR3 nucleotides read TGTGCCAGCTCACCACAAGTGTCCACCGGGGAGCTGTTTTTT.

The chain recombines TRBV29-1 with TRBJ2-3; D might be TRBD2 (6 bases). The CDR3 covers 13 residues. V shed 5 bases and J shed 2 bases, with 11 bases lying between them. CDR1 and CDR2 from the germline V gene are SQVTM and ANQGSEA. The CDR3 DNA reads TGCAGCGTTAGGGACTCCTACACAGATACGCAGTATTTT. This translates into CSVRDSYTDTQYF.

CDR3 in DNA: TGTGCCAGCAGCTTGGGGGGGCAGGGGGAGACCCAGTACTTC. Amino acids: CASSLGGQGETQYF. V gene TRBV5-4 combines with J gene TRBJ2-5; D possibly corresponds to TRBD1 (6 bases). Deletions cut 0 bases from V and 5 bases from J, with 11 bases between. The CDR3 totals 14 residues. Germline V gives CDR1 SGHNT, CDR2 YYREEE (reference sequence).

The V and J genes are TRBV7-9 and TRBJ1-6; 9 nucleotides match TRBD1. CDR3 length equals 16 residues. Germline-derived CDR1 and CDR2 are SEHNR and FQNEAQ (reference sequence). V lost 2 bases to trimming and J lost 10 bases; unmatched junction nucleotides: 9. CDR3 residues: CASSLIPGQGQSPLHF. In DNA, the CDR3 is TGTGCCAGCAGCTTAATTCCCGGACAGGGGCAGTCACCCCTCCACTTT.